Shown below are 8 T cell receptor beta chains from a single sample sequenced in a study of T cell repertoires in aging, cancer and after chemotherapy. Multiplex touch-down PCR with TRB-A/B primers amplified rearranged V-D-J TRB sequences. TCRdb re-called the multiplex PCR reads through MiXCR, storing one row per CDR3 protein. The sample yields about 11,000 distinct CDR3 sequences, 20% to 30% seen once. The template was genomic DNA from peripheral blood, not RNA. The sequencing input was blood. The receptors were sampled from a human donor in good health.

Sample share makes this clonotype medium-sized. V usage is TRBV6-5 and J usage is TRBJ1-2, with 12 bases fitting TRBD1. CDR1 and CDR2 from the germline V gene are MNHEY and SVGAGI. Trimming took 2 bases from V and 8 from J; bases not matched to a gene: 3. There are 14 residues in the CDR3. The CDR3 DNA is TGTGCCAGCAGTTACATGGGGACAGGGGGCGGCTACACCTTC. Encoded protein: CASSYMGTGGGYTF.

The rearrangement links TRBV20-1 to TRBJ2-1; TRBD2 might be the D (6 bases). This CDR3 is 15 amino acids long. Germline loops: CDR1 DFQATT, CDR2 SNEGSKA (reference sequence). The V and J ends lost 0 bases and 8 bases respectively, with 17 bases between them. The DNA for the CDR3 is TGCAGTGCTAGAGAGCGGGGCCTGTTGGGGGATGAGCAGTTCTTC. Its protein is CSARERGLLGDEQFF.

In this sample, this clonotype is medium-sized. This chain joins TRBV6-5 and TRBJ1-2; D is unresolved. CDR3 length: 15 amino acids. V shed 2 bases and J shed 0 bases, with 10 bases lying between them. Germline V gene lookup returns CDR1 MNHEY and CDR2 SVGAGI. The DNA for the CDR3 is TGTGCCAGCAGTTACGGGTCATTAGCTAACTATGGCTACACCTTC. Translated, it gives CASSYGSLANYGYTF.

The chain combines TRBV7-3 with TRBJ1-5, with 8 bases matching TRBD1. The ends lost 5 bases at V and 4 bases at J; junction bases unmatched: 16. There are 18 residues in the CDR3. Germline assignment: CDR1 SGHTA and CDR2 FQGTGA. CDR3 DNA: TGTGCCAGCAGCCAAGTATGGCCCGCGGGACAGGTTAATCAGCCCCAGCATTTT. Protein: CASSQVWPAGQVNQPQHF.

This clonotype is medium-sized within its sample. This rearrangement joins TRBV6-2 or TRBV6-3 to TRBJ2-3, with D hard to call. Trimming stripped 6 bases from V and 0 bases from J, with 13 bases between. The germline gives CDR1 MNHEY, CDR2 SVGEGT. This CDR3 spans 15 amino acids. As DNA, the CDR3 is TGTGCCAGCAGCATCCTAGAAGAGAGCACAGATACGCAGTATTTT. This encodes CASSILEESTDTQYF.

This clonotype is labeled medium-sized (0.01 to 0.1%). The chain couples TRBV27 to TRBJ2-7, with D perhaps matching TRBD1 or TRBD2 (7 bases each). Germline assignment: CDR1 MNHEY and CDR2 SMNVEV (reference sequence). Trimming cost V 4 bases and J 4 bases, with 11 bases left between them. The CDR3 contains 13 residues. The chain's CDR3 is CASSYQGGYEQYF. The CDR3 coding sequence is TGTGCCAGCAGTTATCAGGGGGGGTACGAGCAGTACTTC.

The rearrangement links TRBV7-2 to TRBJ1-4; D is perhaps TRBD1 (5 bases). CDR1 is SGHTA, CDR2 FQGNSA, per germline. The CDR3 covers 16 residues. Trimming pared 5 bases from V and 4 bases from J, leaving 17 bases between. CDR3 residues: CASSGGLWQLNEKLFF. The CDR3 bases are TGTGCCAGCAGCGGGGGTTTATGGCAGCTTAATGAAAAACTGTTTTTT. The full variable domain, with the rest looked up from reference TRBV7-2 and TRBJ1-4, is GAGVSQSPSNKVTEKGKDVELRCDPISGHTALYWYRQSLGQGLEFLIYFQGNSAPDKSGLPSDRFSAERTGGSVSTLTIQRTQQEDSAVYLCASSGGLWQLNEKLFFGSGTQLSVL.

The gene calls are TRBV28 and TRBJ1-2; TRBD1 agrees at 7 bases. The CDR3 totals 16 residues. The junction had 12 bases not matched to a gene; V was cut back by 0 bases and J by 8 bases. Germline V CDR1 and CDR2: MDHEN, SYDVKM. The CDR3 sequence: CASSLWATGKRHGYTF. Written as DNA, the CDR3 is TGTGCCAGCAGTTTATGGGCGACAGGGAAGAGGCACGGCTACACCTTC.